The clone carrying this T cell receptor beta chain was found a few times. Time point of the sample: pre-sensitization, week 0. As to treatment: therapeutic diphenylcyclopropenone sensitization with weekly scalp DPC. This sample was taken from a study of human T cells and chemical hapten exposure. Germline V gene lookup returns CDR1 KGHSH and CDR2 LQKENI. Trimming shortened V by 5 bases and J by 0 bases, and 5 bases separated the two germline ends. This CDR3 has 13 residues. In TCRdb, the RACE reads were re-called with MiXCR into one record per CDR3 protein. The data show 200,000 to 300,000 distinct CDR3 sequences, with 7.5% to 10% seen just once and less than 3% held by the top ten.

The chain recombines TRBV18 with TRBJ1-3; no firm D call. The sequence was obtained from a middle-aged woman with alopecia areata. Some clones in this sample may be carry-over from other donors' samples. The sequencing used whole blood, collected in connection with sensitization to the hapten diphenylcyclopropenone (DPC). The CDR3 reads CASSESSGNTIYF. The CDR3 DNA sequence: TGTGCCAGCTCAGAGAGCTCTGGAAACACCATATATTTT.